The text below deals with one T cell receptor beta chain. Antigen unknown. This specimen comes from a study of T-cell memory formation after mild COVID-19. Study in general: Clusters of TCRs were largely donor specific.

General study results and limits: For contracting clones, CD4+ ones sat mainly in CM and EM, CD8+ in EMRA.

TCRdb passed the 5' RACE reads through MiXCR, listing each CDR3 protein once. The top ten hold approximately 21% of the sample, which has a few hundred thousand distinct CDR3 sequences, roughly a fifth seen once. Sequenced material: PBMCs or a T cell subset sorted from them (not recorded which). The receptor's source is a man aged 18 to 35 who had mild COVID-19 (a few samples of this study predate the infection). Cell type and time point are not known.

The CDR3 reads CASSQEGYGTDTQYF. The CDR3 bases are TGTGCCAGCAGCCAAGAGGGGTATGGCACAGATACGCAGTATTTT. The chain uses TRBV4-2 and TRBJ2-3; D unresolved. Germline V gene data show CDR1 as LGHNA and CDR2 as YNFKEQ. The CDR3 spans 15 residues. Trimming pared 0 bases from V and 1 base from J, leaving 8 bases between.